The next 18 T cell receptor beta chains were all read from a single sample in a study of T cell changes during pregnancy in multiple sclerosis. Measured with immunoSEQ multiplex PCR; TCRdb has only the in-frame clones, and not every one. Among 91,000 or so clones listed, around 92% were seen once. The source was peripheral blood, collected after pregnancy. The receptors here all came from a female donor with multiple sclerosis, enrolled in a pregnancy study.

CDR3 sequence: CASSFVAGPYNEQFF. CDR3 nucleotides: TGTGCCAGCAGCTTTGTAGCGGGCCCCTACAATGAGCAGTTCTTC. The chain employs TRBV11-1 and TRBJ2-1, with TRBD2 matching over 7 bases. Trimming took 3 bases from V and 2 from J; bases not matched to a gene: 4. Germline lookup yields CDR1 SGHAT and CDR2 FQDESV (reference sequence). The CDR3 length is 15 residues.

A single count supports this clone. This chain uses TRBV6-5 with TRBJ2-7; 7 nucleotides match TRBD1. V lost 2 bases and J lost 2; bases outside the gene matches: 6. The germline gives CDR1 MNHEY, CDR2 SVGAGI. The length of the CDR3 is 15 residues. In nucleotides, the CDR3 is TGTGCCAGCAGTTACGATAGACAGGGCCCCTACGAGCAGTACTTC. Its translation: CASSYDRQGPYEQYF.

The V gene is TRBV30, the J gene TRBJ2-4; 7 positions match TRBD1. CDR1 GTSNPN and CDR2 SVGIG come from the germline V gene (reference sequence). The length of the CDR3 is 15 residues. J lost 3 bases, V lost 3 bases, and 8 bases had no gene match. The CDR3, as DNA: TGTGCCTGGAGGAAACGTGACAGGGACAAAAACATTCAGTACTTC. Translated: CAWRKRDRDKNIQYF. Full variable domain (outside the CDR3, taken from reference TRBV30 and TRBJ2-4): SQTIHQWPATLVQPVGSPLSLECTVEGTSNPNLYWYRQAAGRGLQLLFYSVGIGQISSEVPQNLSASRPQDRQFILSSKKLLLSDSGFYLCAWRKRDRDKNIQYFGAGTRLSVL.

The genes are TRBV30 and TRBJ1-4; a weak D match, TRBD1 (6 bases). V was shortened by 0 bases and J by 7 bases, with 15 bases between the two germline ends. Germline assignment: CDR1 GTSNPN and CDR2 SVGIG (reference sequence). The CDR3 totals 15 residues. Here the CDR3 reads CAWSVGAGAREKLFF. The DNA of the CDR3 is TGTGCCTGGAGTGTAGGGGCAGGGGCTCGTGAAAAACTGTTTTTT.

The chain recombines TRBV5-4 with TRBJ1-3; D ambiguous. Germline CDR1 reads SGHNT; CDR2 reads YYREEE (reference sequence). The CDR3 has 14 residues. Trimming pared 0 bases from V and 0 bases from J, leaving 4 bases between. CDR3 sequence: CASSLGISGNTIYF. The CDR3 DNA is TGTGCCAGCAGCTTGGGTATCTCTGGAAACACCATATATTTT.

The CDR3 protein is CASSPSTGTGDTQYF. The DNA for the CDR3 is TGTGCCAGCAGTCCCTCGACGGGGACAGGGGATACGCAGTATTTT. J is TRBJ2-3 and V is TRBV5-8; 9 nucleotides align to TRBD1. Per the germline V gene, CDR1 is SGHTS and CDR2 is YDEGEE. Losses at the gene ends were 5 bases for V and 6 bases for J; bases not matched to a gene: 10. The CDR3 is 15 amino acids.

The chain combines TRBV19 with TRBJ1-2; the D is unclear. The V gene's germline CDR1 is LNHDA and CDR2 SQIVND (reference sequence). The CDR3 length is 11 residues. Trimming removed 5 bases at V and 2 bases at J, with 3 bases between. This chain's CDR3 is CASSLNYGYTF. In DNA form, the CDR3 reads TGTGCCAGTAGTCTAAACTATGGCTACACCTTC.

This chain uses TRBV9 with TRBJ2-1, with a tentative D call TRBD2 (6 bases). The V end lost 0 bases, the J end lost 6 bases, and 16 bases lay between the germline ends. CDR3 size: 16 residues. Germline V gives CDR1 SGDLS, CDR2 YYNGEE. Here the CDR3 DNA reads TGTGCCAGCAGCGTAGCTACTTTCGGGGGTGTCAATGAGCAGTTCTTC. This gives the protein CASSVATFGGVNEQFF.

The genes are TRBV10-3 and TRBJ1-1; the match to TRBD1 covers 12 bases. The junction had 4 bases not matched to a gene; V was cut back by 7 bases and J by 7 bases. From germline, CDR1 is ENHRY and CDR2 SYGVKD. This CDR3 has 13 residues. The CDR3: CAIKGQGAYEAFF. CDR3 DNA: TGTGCCATCAAGGGACAGGGGGCCTATGAAGCTTTCTTT.

The chain is built from TRBV14 and TRBJ2-6, with no clear D. The CDR3 covers 17 residues. Germline assignment: CDR1 SGHDN and CDR2 FVKESK. Trimming left V 1 base short and J 2 bases short, with 12 bases between. Here the CDR3 reads CASSQVPRQAGANVLTF. Written as DNA, the CDR3 is TGTGCCAGCAGCCAAGTTCCCAGGCAGGCTGGGGCCAACGTCCTGACTTTC.

J is TRBJ2-1 and V is TRBV7-2, with 9 bases fitting TRBD2. V was clipped by 1 base and J by 4 bases; unmatched bases: 5. The germline gives CDR1 SGHTA, CDR2 FQGNSA. This CDR3 is built from 16 residues. The CDR3 spells CASSLVRLAVYNEQFF. The CDR3 bases are TGTGCCAGCAGCTTAGTTCGACTAGCGGTTTACAATGAGCAGTTCTTC.

The rearrangement links TRBV20-1 to TRBJ1-4; D not certain. The CDR3 runs 11 residues. From germline, CDR1 is DFQATT and CDR2 SNEGSKA (reference sequence). V lost 7 bases and J 5 bases, leaving 8 bases between the germline ends. The chain's CDR3 is CSVPANEKLFF. The CDR3 DNA is TGCAGTGTCCCAGCGAATGAAAAACTGTTTTTT.

This chain connects TRBV7-8 to TRBJ2-7; tentative D call: TRBD2 (5 bases). The CDR3 contains 15 residues. CDR1 SGHVS and CDR2 FQNEAQ come from the germline V gene. V was trimmed by 0 bases and J by 0 bases, leaving 9 bases between them. In nucleotides, the CDR3 is TGTGCCAGCAGCTTAGCCCCAACTAGCTCCTACGAGCAGTACTTC. It is translated as CASSLAPTSSYEQYF.

This chain connects TRBV7-9 to TRBJ2-3; 10 nucleotides match TRBD2. The CDR3 is 15 residues long. J gave up 2 bases and V 5 bases, and 4 bases lay outside the gene matches. Germline lookup yields CDR1 SEHNR and CDR2 FQNEAQ (reference sequence). The CDR3, as DNA: TGTGCCAGCAGCGAAACTAGCGGGGTCACAGATACGCAGTATTTT. Translation: CASSETSGVTDTQYF.

The count of this clone is one. This sequence joins TRBV4-1 and TRBJ2-1, with 8 bases lining up with TRBD2. Germline CDR1 is MGHRA and CDR2 is YSYEKL. V shed 0 bases, J shed 8 bases, and the junction held 12 bases outside the gene matches. The CDR3 runs 17 residues. CDR3 sequence reads: CASSQEKGGGLRHEQFF. The CDR3, as DNA: TGCGCCAGCAGCCAAGAAAAGGGCGGGGGGTTAAGACATGAGCAGTTCTTC.

J is TRBJ2-1 and V is TRBV4-2; a possible D gene is TRBD2 (7 bases). Per germline, CDR1 LGHNA and CDR2 YNFKEQ. This CDR3 contains 17 residues. V dropped 0 bases and J dropped 3 bases, with 15 bases sitting between them. For the CDR3, the DNA is TGTGCCAGCAGCCAAGACACACGGGGGGCCGTCTACAATGAGCAGTTCTTC. Translating gives CASSQDTRGAVYNEQFF.

The rearrangement uses TRBV9 and TRBJ1-6, with D possibly matching TRBD1 (6 bases). The V gene's germline CDR1 is SGDLS and CDR2 YYNGEE. Deletions cut 7 bases from V and 0 bases from J, with 20 bases between. This CDR3 has 18 amino acids. The CDR3 DNA reads as TGTGCCAGCTCACGGGGGGCCAGCGACTTCTCCTATAATTCACCCCTCCACTTT. Its protein is CASSRGASDFSYNSPLHF.

This sequence joins TRBV5-1 and TRBJ2-5, with TRBD2 as a possible D gene (6 bases). Germline lookup yields CDR1 SGHRS and CDR2 YFSETQ. V was shortened by 7 bases and J by 3 bases, with 22 bases between the two germline ends. The CDR3 has 16 amino acids. In nucleotides, the CDR3 is TGCGCCAGCCTCCACCGGGGGTTTGCAGGGAAAGAGACCCAGTACTTC. Translation gives CASLHRGFAGKETQYF.